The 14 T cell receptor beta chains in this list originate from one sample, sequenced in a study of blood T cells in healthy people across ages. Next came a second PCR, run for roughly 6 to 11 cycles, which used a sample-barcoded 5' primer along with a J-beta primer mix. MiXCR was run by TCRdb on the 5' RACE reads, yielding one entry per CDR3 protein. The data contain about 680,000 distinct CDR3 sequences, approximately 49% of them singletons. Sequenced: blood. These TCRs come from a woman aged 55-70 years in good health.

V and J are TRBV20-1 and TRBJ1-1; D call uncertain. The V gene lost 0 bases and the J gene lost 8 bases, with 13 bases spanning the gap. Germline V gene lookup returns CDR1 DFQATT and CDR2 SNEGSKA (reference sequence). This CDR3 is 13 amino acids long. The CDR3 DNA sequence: TGCAGTGCTAGAGATGGGCCCTGGGCCGAAGCTTTCTTT. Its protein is CSARDGPWAEAFF.

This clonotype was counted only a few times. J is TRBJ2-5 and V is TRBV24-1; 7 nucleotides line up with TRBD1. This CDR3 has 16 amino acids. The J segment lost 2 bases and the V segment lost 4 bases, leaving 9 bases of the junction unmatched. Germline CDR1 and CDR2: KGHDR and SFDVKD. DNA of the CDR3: TGTGCCACCAGTGACACTATAACGACAGGGCAAGAGACCCAGTACTTC. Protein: CATSDTITTGQETQYF.

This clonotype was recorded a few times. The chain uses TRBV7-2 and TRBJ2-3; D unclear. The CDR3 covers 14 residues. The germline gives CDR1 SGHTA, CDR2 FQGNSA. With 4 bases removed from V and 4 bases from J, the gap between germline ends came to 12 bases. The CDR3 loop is CASSSSVAADTQYF. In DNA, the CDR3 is TGTGCCAGCAGCTCCTCTGTAGCCGCAGATACGCAGTATTTT.

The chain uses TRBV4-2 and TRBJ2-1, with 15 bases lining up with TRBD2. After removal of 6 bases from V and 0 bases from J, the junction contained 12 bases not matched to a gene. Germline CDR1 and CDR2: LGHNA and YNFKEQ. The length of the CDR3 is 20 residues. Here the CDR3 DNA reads TGTGCCAGCAGTGGGTGGACTAGCGGGAGGGTCCCTCTCTCCTACAATGAGCAGTTCTTC. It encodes CASSGWTSGRVPLSYNEQFF.

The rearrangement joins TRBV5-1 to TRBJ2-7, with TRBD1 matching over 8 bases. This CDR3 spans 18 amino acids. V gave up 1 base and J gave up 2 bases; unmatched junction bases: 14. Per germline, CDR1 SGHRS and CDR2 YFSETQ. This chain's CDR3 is CASSLIQSSGQEAYEQYF. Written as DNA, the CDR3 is TGCGCCAGCAGCTTGATCCAGTCGTCGGGACAGGAAGCCTACGAGCAGTACTTC.

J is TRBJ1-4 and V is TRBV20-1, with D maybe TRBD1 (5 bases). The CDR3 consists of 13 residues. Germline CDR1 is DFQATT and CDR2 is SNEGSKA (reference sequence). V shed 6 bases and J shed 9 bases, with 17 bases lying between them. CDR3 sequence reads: CSAGDLGGQKLFF. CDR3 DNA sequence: TGCAGTGCCGGGGACCTCGGAGGTCAAAAACTGTTTTTT.

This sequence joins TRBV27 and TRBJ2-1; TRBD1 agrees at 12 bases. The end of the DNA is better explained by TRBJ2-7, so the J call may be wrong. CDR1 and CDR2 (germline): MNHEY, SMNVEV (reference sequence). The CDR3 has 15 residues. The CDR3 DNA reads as TGTGCCAGCAGTCTCCCGGGACAGGGGGCTGGTGAGCAGTACTTC. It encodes CASSLPGQGAGEQYF.

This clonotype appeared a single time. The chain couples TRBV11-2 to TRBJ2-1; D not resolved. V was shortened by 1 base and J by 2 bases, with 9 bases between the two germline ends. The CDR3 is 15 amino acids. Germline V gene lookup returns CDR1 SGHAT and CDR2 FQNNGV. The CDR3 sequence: CASSLVRLTYNEQFF. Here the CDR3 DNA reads TGTGCCAGCAGCTTAGTCAGGCTAACCTACAATGAGCAGTTCTTC. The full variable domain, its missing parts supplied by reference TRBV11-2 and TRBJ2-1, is EAGVAQSPRYKIIEKRQSVAFWCNPISGHATLYWYQQILGQGPKLLIQFQNNGVVDDSQLPKDRFSAERLKGVDSTLKIQPAKLEDSAVYLCASSLVRLTYNEQFFGPGTRLTVL.

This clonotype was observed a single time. CDR3 loop: CASSPNSGLAHNEQFF. In DNA, the CDR3 is TGTGCCAGCAGTCCAAACTCGGGACTAGCGCATAATGAGCAGTTCTTC. The J gene is TRBJ2-1, the V gene TRBV6-2 or TRBV6-3, with 10 bases that match TRBD2. V lost 5 bases to trimming and J lost 7 bases; unmatched junction nucleotides: 11. Per germline, CDR1 MNHEY and CDR2 SVGEGT. The CDR3 is made up of 16 amino acids.

The CDR3 sequence is CASLSAGAYEQYF. For the CDR3, the DNA is TGTGCCAGCCTATCGGCGGGAGCCTACGAGCAGTACTTC. The chain employs TRBV6-5 and TRBJ2-5; 7 bases are a match to TRBD2. The DNA matches TRBJ2-7 better at its end, which makes the J call doubtful. The CDR3 has 13 amino acids. The germline V gene encodes CDR1 MNHEY and CDR2 SVGAGI.

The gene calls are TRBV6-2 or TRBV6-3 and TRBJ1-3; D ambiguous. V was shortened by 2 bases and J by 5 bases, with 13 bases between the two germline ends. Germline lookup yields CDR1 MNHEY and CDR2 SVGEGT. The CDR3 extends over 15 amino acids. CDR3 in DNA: TGTGCCAGCAGTTACGGAGGCGGCAAGCGAAACACCATATATTTT. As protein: CASSYGGGKRNTIYF.

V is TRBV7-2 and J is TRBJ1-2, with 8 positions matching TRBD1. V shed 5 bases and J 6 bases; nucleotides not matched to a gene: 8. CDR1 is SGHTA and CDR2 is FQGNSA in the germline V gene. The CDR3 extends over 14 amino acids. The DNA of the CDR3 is TGTGCCAGCAGCCCCAGGGGGCTTAAGAATGGCTACACCTTC. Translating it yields CASSPRGLKNGYTF.

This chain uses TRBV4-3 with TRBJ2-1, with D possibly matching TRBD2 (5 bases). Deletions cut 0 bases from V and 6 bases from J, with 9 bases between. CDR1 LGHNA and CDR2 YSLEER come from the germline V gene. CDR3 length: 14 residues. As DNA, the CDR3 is TGCGCCAGCAGCCAAGACAGGAGGTTCAATGAGCAGTTCTTC. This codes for CASSQDRRFNEQFF.

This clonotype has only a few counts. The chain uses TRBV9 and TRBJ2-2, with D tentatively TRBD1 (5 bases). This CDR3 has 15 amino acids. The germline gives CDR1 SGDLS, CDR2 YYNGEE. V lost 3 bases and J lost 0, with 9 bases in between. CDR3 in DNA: TGTGCCAGCAGCGAAGACAGTCCGAACACCGGGGAGCTGTTTTTT. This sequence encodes CASSEDSPNTGELFF.